The rows below give T cell receptor beta chains drawn from one sample of a study of T-cell reconstitution after alpha-beta-depleted transplantation in children. MiXCR, run by TCRdb on the PCR reads, gives a single entry per CDR3 protein. The profile shows tens of thousands of distinct CDR3 sequences, about 14% of them singletons. The specimen was PBMCs, mostly from graft donor cells, collected 180 days after TCRalphabeta/CD19-depleted stem cell transplant. The receptor source for this set is a male patient between 2 and 10 years old who had a stem cell transplant for acute lymphoblastic leukemia, so the T cells may come from the graft donor. Both conserved end residues are part of each CDR3. Fields, in order: CDR3 DNA, CDR3 protein, V gene, D gene, CDR3 length, J gene, clone size. The D gene is left open where the match is weak. Size values are once, few and many counts, or a class for expanded clones, and some rows have none.

DNA: TGTGCCAGCAGCCCCTTCACCGGGACAGGTCGGCCTGAAGCTTTCTTT; CDR3: CASSPFTGTGRPEAFF; V: TRBV7-6; D: TRBD1; length: 16; J: TRBJ1-1; size: few
DNA: TGTGCCAGCAGCACCATACAGGGAAAACTATTTGGACACAATGAGCAGTTCTTC; CDR3: CASSTIQGKLFGHNEQFF; V: TRBV11-2; D: .; length: 18; J: TRBJ2-1; size: .
DNA: TGTGCCAGCAGCTCCGCTATTTTTGAGGGGGGAACCGGGGAGCTGTTTTTT; CDR3: CASSSAIFEGGTGELFF; V: TRBV7-2; D: .; length: 17; J: TRBJ2-2; size: many
DNA: TGTGCCAGCAGCTTGGCAGTGGATTCACCCCTCCACTTT; CDR3: CASSLAVDSPLHF; V: TRBV5-6; D: .; length: 13; J: TRBJ1-6; size: .
DNA: TGCGCCAGCAGCGCGAGATTAGCGGGGGGCTACAATGAGCAGTTCTTC; CDR3: CASSARLAGGYNEQFF; V: TRBV5-1; D: TRBD2; length: 16; J: TRBJ2-1; size: medium-sized
DNA: TGCAGTGCTAGGGGTAGCGGAGGGGGTGAGCAGTTCTTC; CDR3: CSARGSGGGEQFF; V: TRBV20-1; D: .; length: 13; J: TRBJ2-1; size: .
DNA: TGCAGTGCTAGAACCACCCTAGTACTAGCCAAAAACATTCAGTACTTC; CDR3: CSARTTLVLAKNIQYF; V: TRBV20-1; D: .; length: 16; J: TRBJ2-4; size: few
DNA: TGCAGTGCTAGAGGCAGGGGGCCGCCCGGGGAGCTGTTTTTT; CDR3: CSARGRGPPGELFF; V: TRBV20-1; D: TRBD1; length: 14; J: TRBJ2-2; size: few
DNA: TGTGCCAGCAGCGCGGAGCGGGGAATCACAGATACGCAGTATTTT; CDR3: CASSAERGITDTQYF; V: TRBV7-2; D: TRBD2; length: 15; J: TRBJ2-3; size: .
DNA: TGTGCCAGCAGCCAAAGCTATGAGCAGTTCTTC; CDR3: CASSQSYEQFF; V: TRBV11-2; D: .; length: 11; J: TRBJ2-1; size: few